These T cell receptor beta chains were read from a single sample in a study of tumor-infiltrating lymphocytes in primary liver carcinoma. TCRdb redid the calling of the multiplex PCR reads with MiXCR, one entry per CDR3 protein. The profile shows 300,000 to 400,000 distinct CDR3 sequences, less than 75% of them singletons. Sequencing input: peripheral blood. These TCRs come from a man aged 35 to 55 with primary liver carcinoma and hepatitis B virus infection. CDR3s include the opening cysteine and the closing phenylalanine or tryptophan. The D gene is left open where the match is weak. The size entry is marked missing in some rows and otherwise reads once, few, many or a size class.

>few|TRBV12-3/TRBV12-4|TRBD2|TRBJ2-5
CASSPRTSPRETQYF
TGTGCCAGCAGTCCCAGGACTAGCCCCAGGGAGACCCAGTACTTC
>-|TRBV6-1|-|TRBJ2-2
CGSSEQGQNTGELFF
TGTGGCAGCAGCGAACAGGGACAGAACACCGGGGAGCTGTTTTTT
>medium-sized|TRBV11-1|-|TRBJ2-5
CASSLLTETQYF
TGTGCCAGCAGCCTTTTGACAGAGACCCAGTACTTC
>-|TRBV12-3/TRBV12-4|TRBD2|TRBJ2-7
CARSLLAGGYKQYF
TGTGCCAGAAGTTTGTTAGCGGGAGGCTACAAGCAGTACTTC
>many|TRBV5-4|TRBD2|TRBJ2-3
CASSLERGRGTDTQYF
TGTGCCAGCAGCTTGGAGCGGGGCCGGGGCACAGATACGCAGTATTTT
>many|TRBV4-2|-|TRBJ1-6
CASSHRGSPLHF
TGTGCCAGCAGCCACCGGGGATCACCCCTCCACTTT
>-|TRBV29-1|-|TRBJ2-3
CSVGPRADTQYF
TGCAGCGTTGGTCCCCGGGCGGATACGCAGTATTTT
>-|TRBV6-1|-|TRBJ2-2
CASSERRGTAPGELFF
TGTGCCAGCAGTGAACGAAGGGGCACAGCCCCCGGGGAGCTGTTTTTT
>many|TRBV6-6|TRBD1|TRBJ2-2
CASSYLGQGNTGELFF
TGTGCCAGCAGTTACCTGGGACAGGGGAACACCGGGGAGCTGTTTTTT
>-|TRBV11-1|TRBD2|TRBJ2-1
CTSANSGTMSNEQFF
TGTACCAGCGCCAACTCCGGGACTATGTCCAATGAGCAGTTCTTC
>-|TRBV7-9|-|TRBJ1-2
CASSLGAPNSSYGYTF
TGTGCCAGCAGCTTAGGTGCCCCTAATAGTAGCTATGGCTACACCTTC
>-|TRBV25-1|-|TRBJ2-3
CASSGYREADTQYF
TGTGCCAGCAGTGGTTACAGGGAGGCCGATACGCAGTATTTT
>few|TRBV6-1|-|TRBJ1-6
CASSETGSNSPLHF
TGTGCCAGCAGTGAAACAGGGAGTAATTCACCCCTCCACTTT
>many|TRBV6-1|-|TRBJ1-5
CASSIGVDQPQHF
TGTGCCAGCAGCATAGGGGTTGATCAGCCCCAGCATTTT
>many|TRBV12-3/TRBV12-4|TRBD1|TRBJ1-3
CASSRDRGNTIYF
TGTGCCAGCAGCCGGGACAGGGGGAACACCATATATTTT
>-|TRBV4-2|-|TRBJ2-2
CASSQDLAGQGGLFF
TGTGCCAGCAGCCAAGATCTGGCAGGACAAGGGGGGCTGTTTTTT
>-|TRBV7-3|-|TRBJ1-2
CASSLEGADGYNF
TGTGCCAGCAGCTTAGAAGGAGCAGACGGCTACAACTTC
>-|TRBV5-4|TRBD2|TRBJ2-3
CASSLDKTSGGPSSTDTQYF
TGTGCCAGCAGCTTGGATAAGACTAGCGGGGGCCCCTCTAGCACAGATACGCAGTATTTT
>many|TRBV10-1|-|TRBJ1-2
CASSVDVDYGYTF
TGCGCCAGCAGTGTGGACGTTGACTATGGCTACACCTTC
>-|TRBV28|-|TRBJ1-2
CASRSGGQYHDYTF
TGTGCCAGCAGGTCCGGGGGCCAGTACCATGACTACACCTTC
>-|TRBV25-1|-|TRBJ2-7
CASSGPEGGNYYEQYF
TGTGCCAGCAGTGGCCCGGAGGGCGGGAACTACTACGAGCAGTACTTT
>-|TRBV5-1|TRBD2|TRBJ2-5
CASSFPGGSVKETQYF
TGCGCCAGCAGCTTTCCGGGCGGGAGTGTCAAAGAGACCCAGTACTTC
>once|TRBV12-3/TRBV12-4|-|TRBJ2-1
CASRKRDNSPHDQFF
TGTGCCAGCAGGAAAAGGGACAACAGCCCCCATGATCAGTTCTTC
>-|TRBV5-4|TRBD2|TRBJ2-3
CTSSLLGTTSTDTQYF
TGTACCAGCAGCTTGTTAGGGACTACTAGCACAGATACGCAGTATTTT
>-|TRBV11-3|TRBD2|TRBJ2-1
CASSPGLAGGPHEQFF
TGTGCCAGTAGCCCCGGTCTAGCGGGAGGGCCGCATGAGCAGTTCTTC
>-|TRBV11-3|-|TRBJ2-1
CSSCVRGRDNEQFF
TGTTCCAGCTGCGTAAGAGGACGGGACAATGAGCAGTTCTTC